The 27 T cell receptor beta chains presented below share a single source sample, sequenced in a study of T cell responses to AZD1222 COVID-19 vaccine. The method was immunoSEQ multiplex PCR; TCRdb's version includes in-frame clones alone and lacks a portion of them. The data show 150,000 to 180,000 clones, about 87% seen once. The sequences come from peripheral blood, collected on day 0 of AZD1222 vaccination. The receptors here all came from an adult in good health.

V and J are TRBV19 and TRBJ1-1, with 9 bases aligning to TRBD1. CDR3 length equals 14 residues. Trimming cost V 8 bases and J 0 bases; bases outside gene matches: 4. Germline V gene sequence: CDR1 LNHDA, CDR2 SQIVND (reference sequence). The CDR3 is CASGDRGMNTEAFF. CDR3 in DNA: TGTGCCAGTGGAGACAGGGGGATGAACACTGAAGCTTTCTTT. Complete variable domain (other parts from reference TRBV19 and TRBJ1-1): DGGITQSPKYLFRKEGQNVTLSCEQNLNHDAMYWYRQDPGQGLRLIYYSQIVNDFQKGDIAEGYSVSREKKESFPLTVTSAQKNPTAFYLCASGDRGMNTEAFFGQGTRLTVV.

V and J are TRBV19 and TRBJ1-1; maybe TRBD1 (5 bases). The V gene's germline CDR1 is LNHDA and CDR2 SQIVND (reference sequence). V lost 0 bases, J lost 3 bases, and 8 bases lay in between. This CDR3 has 14 amino acids. The CDR3 sequence is CASSIEVGDTEAFF. The DNA of the CDR3 is TGTGCCAGTAGTATAGAGGTGGGGGACACTGAAGCTTTCTTT.

CDR3 coding DNA: TGTGCCAGCAGCCACCGACAGGGACCCTACGAGCAGTACTTC. Encoded protein: CASSHRQGPYEQYF. The chain has TRBV14 and TRBJ2-7; 7 bases match TRBD1. This CDR3 contains 14 residues. Germline CDR1 SGHDN, CDR2 FVKESK. Trimming at V came to 3 bases and at J to 2 bases, leaving 4 bases not matched to a gene. Drawing the rest from reference TRBV14 and TRBJ2-7, the complete variable domain is EAGVTQFPSHSVIEKGQTVTLRCDPISGHDNLYWYRRVMGKEIKFLLHFVKESKQDESGMPNNRFLAERTGGTYSTLKVQPAELEDSGVYFCASSHRQGPYEQYFGPGTRLTVT.

This chain uses TRBV6-2 or TRBV6-3 with TRBJ2-3, with 10 nucleotides matching TRBD2. Unmatched junction bases numbered 14, after V lost 2 bases and J lost 0 bases. Germline V CDR1 and CDR2: MNHEY, SVGEGT. The CDR3 contains 20 residues. The CDR3 protein is CASSYQRLAGSGRSTDTQYF. DNA for the CDR3: TGTGCCAGCAGTTACCAGAGACTAGCGGGCTCCGGGCGGAGCACAGATACGCAGTATTTT.

The chain links TRBV3-1 (or the pseudogene TRBV3-2) to TRBJ1-6; 10 nucleotides agree with TRBD1. CDR3 length equals 15 residues. Trimming took 5 bases from V and 7 from J; bases not matched to a gene: 5. Per the germline V gene, CDR1 is LGHDT and CDR2 is YNNKEL (reference sequence). The CDR3 nucleotides are TGTGCCAGCAGCTACGGACAGGGGGGAAATTCACCCCTCCACTTT. Its translation is CASSYGQGGNSPLHF.

This chain links TRBV7-6 with TRBJ1-1; D uncertain. Germline CDR1 SGHVS, CDR2 FNYEAQ. Deletions cut 5 bases from V and 4 bases from J, with 11 bases between. The CDR3 runs 13 residues. The CDR3: CASSAPLSTEAFF. As DNA, the CDR3 is TGTGCCAGCAGCGCGCCCTTATCCACTGAAGCTTTCTTT.

The V gene is TRBV13, the J gene TRBJ2-7, with 7 bases identical to TRBD1. V gave up 7 bases and J gave up 2 bases; unmatched junction bases: 14. CDR1 PRHDT and CDR2 FYEKMQ come from the germline V gene (reference sequence). The CDR3 runs to 16 residues. The CDR3 region has the DNA TGTGCCAGCACCCCCGGAAGGGGGCTCGTCACCTACGAGCAGTACTTC. Its translation is CASTPGRGLVTYEQYF. Full variable domain (outside the CDR3, taken from reference TRBV13 and TRBJ2-7): AAGVIQSPRHLIKEKRETATLKCYPIPRHDTVYWYQQGPGQDPQFLISFYEKMQSDKGSIPDRFSAQQFSDYHSELNMSSLELGDSALYFCASTPGRGLVTYEQYFGPGTRLTVT.

V and J are TRBV6-2 or TRBV6-3 and TRBJ2-7; D may be TRBD1 (7 bases). The germline V and J ends were trimmed by 5 bases and 10 bases, with 12 bases remaining between them. The CDR3 totals 11 residues. The germline V gene has CDR1 MNHEY and CDR2 SVGEGT. CDR3 sequence: CASSNQGGQYF. The DNA for the CDR3 is TGTGCCAGCAGTAACCAGGGGGGCCAGTACTTC.

The chain links TRBV11-2 to TRBJ2-7; TRBD2 matches 7 bases. Germline trimming cut 5 bases from V and 3 bases from J; bases unmatched to any gene: 4. CDR1 is SGHAT, CDR2 FQNNGV, per germline. The CDR3 sequence is 13 residues long. For the CDR3, the DNA is TGTGCCAGCAGCCCCGGGACTAACTACGAGCAGTACTTC. Translation: CASSPGTNYEQYF.

The V and J genes are TRBV5-4 and TRBJ1-4; D remains unclear. CDR3 length equals 13 residues. The germline CDR1 and CDR2 sequences are SGHNT and YYREEE (reference sequence). V was cut by 0 bases and J by 8 bases, with 8 bases left in between. The CDR3 bases are TGTGCCAGCAGCTTGGAGGGAGTCGAAAAACTGTTTTTT. Translation: CASSLEGVEKLFF.

The rearrangement joins TRBV7-6 to TRBJ2-3; 13 bases line up with TRBD2. The CDR3 extends over 20 amino acids. Germline CDR1 reads SGHVS; CDR2 reads FNYEAQ. The V gene end was trimmed by 5 bases and the J gene end by 2 bases; junction bases not matched to a gene: 16. The CDR3 coding sequence is TGTGCCAGCAGCCCCCCTCGGTGGACTAGCGGGGGAACCTACACAGATACGCAGTATTTT. It codes for CASSPPRWTSGGTYTDTQYF.

The gene calls are TRBV27 and TRBJ2-1; D call uncertain. The CDR3 extends over 12 amino acids. Deletions cut 10 bases from V and 4 bases from J, with 11 bases between. Germline CDR1 reads MNHEY; CDR2 reads SMNVEV (reference sequence). The CDR3 region is CATGGIYNEQFF. The DNA of the CDR3 is TGTGCCACAGGCGGTATTTACAATGAGCAGTTCTTC.

CDR3 in amino acids: CASSFSRTGGRQPQHF. The CDR3, as DNA: TGTGCCAGCAGTTTCTCCAGGACAGGGGGACGACAGCCCCAGCATTTT. V usage is TRBV28 and J usage is TRBJ1-5, with 10 bases lining up with TRBD1. Germline V gene lookup returns CDR1 MDHEN and CDR2 SYDVKM. V lost 3 bases and J lost 7; bases outside the gene matches: 9. CDR3 length equals 16 residues.

The genes are TRBV4-3 and TRBJ2-2; D assignment may be TRBD1 or TRBD2 (5 bases each). Germline-derived CDR1 and CDR2 are LGHNA and YSLEER. The CDR3 covers 19 residues. V was shortened by 3 bases and J by 0 bases, with 20 bases between the two germline ends. This CDR3 reads CASSQVPGAGLTNTGELFF. CDR3 sequence (DNA): TGCGCCAGCAGCCAGGTTCCCGGGGCGGGCTTAACGAACACCGGGGAGCTGTTTTTT.

The chain couples TRBV6-1 to TRBJ1-5, with 8 positions matching TRBD1. CDR1 is MNHNS, CDR2 SASEGT, per germline. There are 14 residues in the CDR3. Trimming at V came to 2 bases and at J to 11 bases, leaving 8 bases not matched to a gene. CDR3 region: CASSESGQVKAQHF. The CDR3 nucleotides read TGTGCCAGCAGTGAATCGGGACAGGTCAAGGCCCAGCATTTT.

This clone was seen once. V usage is TRBV7-2 and J usage is TRBJ2-2; 7 positions match TRBD2. Germline values: CDR1 SGHTA, CDR2 FQGNSA. V dropped 7 bases and J dropped 2; count of bases not matched to a gene: 7. The CDR3 contains 15 residues. The DNA for the CDR3 is TGTGCCAGCATGCCCTCGGGGGGTAACACCGGGGAGCTGTTTTTT. Amino acids: CASMPSGGNTGELFF.

The chain employs TRBV5-4 and TRBJ2-7; 10 bases are shared with TRBD1. Per the germline V gene, CDR1 is SGHNT and CDR2 is YYREEE (reference sequence). There are 16 residues in the CDR3. Trimming took 0 bases from V and 6 from J; bases not matched to a gene: 9. CDR3 DNA sequence: TGTGCCAGCAGCTTGGGACAGGGGGCGCGGATGGGCGAGCAGTACTTC. The encoded protein is CASSLGQGARMGEQYF.

The chain joins TRBV28 to TRBJ1-5; a possible D gene is TRBD1 (6 bases). The CDR3 sequence is 14 residues long. Germline V lookup: CDR1 MDHEN, CDR2 SYDVKM. The V gene lost 10 bases and the J gene lost 3 bases, with 16 bases spanning the gap. CDR3 residues: CAIVPGHVNQPQHF. The CDR3 DNA reads as TGTGCCATCGTCCCGGGACACGTCAATCAGCCCCAGCATTTT. Full variable domain (outside the CDR3, taken from reference TRBV28 and TRBJ1-5): DVKVTQSSRYLVKRTGEKVFLECVQDMDHENMFWYRQDPGLGLRLIYFSYDVKMKEKGDIPEGYSVSREKKERFSLILESASTNQTSMYLCAIVPGHVNQPQHFGDGTRLSIL.

The J gene is TRBJ2-2, the V gene TRBV7-2; the match to TRBD1 covers 11 bases. The CDR3 has 17 residues. V dropped 4 bases and J dropped 3; count of bases not matched to a gene: 7. CDR1 and CDR2 from the germline V gene are SGHTA and FQGNSA. CDR3 coding DNA: TGTGCCAGCAGCTGGAGGGGACAGGGGGGTTACACCGGGGAGCTGTTTTTT. This sequence encodes CASSWRGQGGYTGELFF.

The table lists this clone with a count of one. V usage is TRBV5-6 and J usage is TRBJ2-4, with TRBD1 identical over 8 bases. V dropped 4 bases and J dropped 1; count of bases not matched to a gene: 4. The CDR3 loop spans 15 amino acids. Germline V lookup: CDR1 SGHDT, CDR2 YYEEEE. The CDR3 loop is CASSLTGVAKNIQYF. In DNA, the CDR3 is TGTGCCAGCAGCCTGACAGGGGTGGCCAAAAACATTCAGTACTTC.

The rearrangement links TRBV19 to TRBJ1-5; D remains unclear. This CDR3 has 13 amino acids. V was cut by 3 bases and J by 4 bases, with 7 bases left in between. From germline, CDR1 is LNHDA and CDR2 SQIVND (reference sequence). CDR3 protein: CASSIRPNQPQHF. In DNA, the CDR3 is TGTGCCAGTAGTATCCGGCCTAATCAGCCCCAGCATTTT. Together with reference TRBV19 and TRBJ1-5, the CDR3 gives the full variable domain: DGGITQSPKYLFRKEGQNVTLSCEQNLNHDAMYWYRQDPGQGLRLIYYSQIVNDFQKGDIAEGYSVSREKKESFPLTVTSAQKNPTAFYLCASSIRPNQPQHFGDGTRLSIL.

The chain employs TRBV6-2 or TRBV6-3 and TRBJ2-4; perhaps TRBD2 as D (5 bases). The germline CDR1 and CDR2 sequences are MNHEY and SVGEGT. The CDR3 covers 16 residues. V lost 4 bases to trimming and J lost 0 bases, with 13 bases between them. The CDR3 sequence is CASSSRGEGAKNIQYF. CDR3 in DNA: TGTGCCAGCAGTTCTCGAGGTGAGGGAGCCAAAAACATTCAGTACTTC.

This rearrangement joins TRBV7-2 to TRBJ2-1; 10 bases align to TRBD1. The CDR3 is 15 residues long. Germline lookup yields CDR1 SGHTA and CDR2 FQGNSA. The V and J ends lost 5 bases and 5 bases, in that order; junction bases with no gene match: 6. In nucleotides, the CDR3 is TGTGCCAGCAGCCCCGACAGGGGGCGCAACAATGAGCAGTTCTTC. Protein product: CASSPDRGRNNEQFF. The full variable domain, completed using reference TRBV7-2 and TRBJ2-1, is GAGVSQSPSNKVTEKGKDVELRCDPISGHTALYWYRQSLGQGLEFLIYFQGNSAPDKSGLPSDRFSAERTGGSVSTLTIQRTQQEDSAVYLCASSPDRGRNNEQFFGPGTRLTVL.

This clone was observed a handful of times. The chain carries TRBV3-1 (or the pseudogene TRBV3-2) and TRBJ2-2, with TRBD1 matching 10 bases. The CDR3 sequence is 15 residues long. CDR1 and CDR2 (germline): LGHDT, YNNKEL (reference sequence). V gave up 2 bases and J gave up 9 bases; unmatched junction bases: 6. The CDR3 sequence is CASSQLDRGRRELFF. DNA of the CDR3: TGTGCCAGCAGCCAACTAGACAGGGGGCGACGGGAGCTGTTTTTT.

The table lists this clone with a count of one. The chain links TRBV5-1 to TRBJ1-4; D is uncertain. This CDR3 has 13 residues. V shed 5 bases and J shed 6 bases, with 11 bases lying between them. Germline CDR1 reads SGHRS; CDR2 reads YFSETQ. CDR3 nucleotides: TGCGCCAGCAGGCTGCAGGAGTATGAAAAACTGTTTTTT. This codes for CASRLQEYEKLFF.

This clone was seen a few times. The rearrangement joins TRBV10-1 to TRBJ1-6; tentatively, D is TRBD1 (5 bases). Germline CDR1 reads WNHNN; CDR2 reads SYGVQD (reference sequence). The CDR3 loop spans 13 amino acids. V lost 6 bases, J lost 4 bases, and 7 bases lay in between. CDR3 nucleotides: TGCGCCAGCAGCAAGGGGTATAATTCACCCCTCCACTTT. Its translation: CASSKGYNSPLHF.

The chain is built from TRBV29-1 and TRBJ1-2; 7 nucleotides align to TRBD1. From germline, CDR1 is SQVTM and CDR2 ANQGSEA. The CDR3 is made up of 14 amino acids. V was pared by 5 bases and J by 4 bases, with 10 bases of the junction left unmatched. CDR3 nucleotides: TGCAGCGTTTCCATCGGGACAGCGGGCTATGGCTACACCTTC. Protein: CSVSIGTAGYGYTF.